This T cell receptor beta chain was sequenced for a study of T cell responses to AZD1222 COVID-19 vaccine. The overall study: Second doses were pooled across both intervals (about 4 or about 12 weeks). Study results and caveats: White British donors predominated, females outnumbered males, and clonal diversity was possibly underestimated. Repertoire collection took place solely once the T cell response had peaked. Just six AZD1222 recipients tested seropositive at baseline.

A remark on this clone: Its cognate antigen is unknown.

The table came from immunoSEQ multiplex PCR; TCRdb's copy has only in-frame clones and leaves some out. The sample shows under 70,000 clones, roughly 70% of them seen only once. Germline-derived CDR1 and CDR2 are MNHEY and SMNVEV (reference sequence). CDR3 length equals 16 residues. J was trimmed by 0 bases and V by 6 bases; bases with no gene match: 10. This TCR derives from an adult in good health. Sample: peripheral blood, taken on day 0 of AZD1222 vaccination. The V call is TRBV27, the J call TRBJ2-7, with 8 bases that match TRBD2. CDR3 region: CASSRSAGDYSYEQYF. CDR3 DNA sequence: TGTGCCAGCAGCCGTTCAGCGGGGGATTACTCCTACGAGCAGTACTTC.